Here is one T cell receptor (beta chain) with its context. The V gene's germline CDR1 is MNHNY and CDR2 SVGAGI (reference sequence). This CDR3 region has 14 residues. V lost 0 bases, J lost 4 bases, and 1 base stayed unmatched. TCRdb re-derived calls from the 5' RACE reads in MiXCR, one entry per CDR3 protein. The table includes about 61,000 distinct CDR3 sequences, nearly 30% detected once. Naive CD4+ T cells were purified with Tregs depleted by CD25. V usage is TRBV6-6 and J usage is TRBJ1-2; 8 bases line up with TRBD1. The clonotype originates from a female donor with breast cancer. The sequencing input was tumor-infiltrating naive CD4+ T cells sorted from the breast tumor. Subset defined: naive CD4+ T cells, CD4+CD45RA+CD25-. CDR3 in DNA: TGTGCCAGCAGTTACTCACAGGGGGGCTATGGCTACACCTTC. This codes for CASSYSQGGYGYTF.